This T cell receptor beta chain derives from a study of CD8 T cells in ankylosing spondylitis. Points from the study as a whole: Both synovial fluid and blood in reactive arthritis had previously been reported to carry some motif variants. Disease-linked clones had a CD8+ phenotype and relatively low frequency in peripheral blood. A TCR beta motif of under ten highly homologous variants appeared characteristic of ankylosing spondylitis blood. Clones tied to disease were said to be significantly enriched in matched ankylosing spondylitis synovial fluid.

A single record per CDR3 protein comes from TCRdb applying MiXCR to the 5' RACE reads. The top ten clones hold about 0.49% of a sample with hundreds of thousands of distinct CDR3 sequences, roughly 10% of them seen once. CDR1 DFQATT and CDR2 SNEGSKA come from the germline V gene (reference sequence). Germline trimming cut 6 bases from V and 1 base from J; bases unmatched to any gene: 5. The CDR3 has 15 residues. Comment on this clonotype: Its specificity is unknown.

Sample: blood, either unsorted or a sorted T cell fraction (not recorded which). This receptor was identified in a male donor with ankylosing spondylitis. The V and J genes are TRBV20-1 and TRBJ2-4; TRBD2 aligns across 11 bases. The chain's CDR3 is CSAPLAGGAKNIQYF. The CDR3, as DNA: TGCAGTGCGCCCCTAGCGGGAGGTGCCAAAAACATTCAGTACTTC.